A selection of T cell receptor beta chains follows, all from one sample in a study of blood T cell repertoires in COVID-19. Only in-frame clones appear in the TCRdb table, and some are missing; sequencing was by immunoSEQ multiplex PCR. Of 300,000 to 350,000 clones in the sample, roughly nine tenths are singletons; the top ten hold roughly 2.1%. Input material: peripheral blood. The source is a man between 18 and 29 years old with active or convalescent COVID-19. The CDR3 runs from the conserved cysteine through the conserved F or W. A D gene is named only where the DNA matches it firmly. Only part of the rows carry a size: once, few, many, or a class if the clone is expanded.

CDR3nt: TGTGCCAGCAGTGAATATAAGGGGGCAGGGACTGAAGCTTTCTTT
CDR3aa: CASSEYKGAGTEAFF
d_gene: TRBD1
v_gene: TRBV6-1
j_gene: TRBJ1-1
abundance: once

CDR3nt: TGTGCCAGCAGCCCCAGCGCACTAGCGGGGACCTACAATGAGCAGTTCTTC
CDR3aa: CASSPSALAGTYNEQFF
d_gene: TRBD2
v_gene: TRBV9
j_gene: TRBJ2-1
abundance: -

CDR3nt: TGTGCCAGCAGCTCGCAGGGCCCGAGGGGAAACACCATATATTTT
CDR3aa: CASSSQGPRGNTIYF
d_gene: -
v_gene: TRBV7-2
j_gene: TRBJ1-3
abundance: -

CDR3nt: TGTGCCAGCAGTGAAGGTCGCGCGGGCAACTACGAGCAGTACTTC
CDR3aa: CASSEGRAGNYEQYF
d_gene: -
v_gene: TRBV25-1
j_gene: TRBJ2-7
abundance: -

CDR3nt: TGCGCCAGCAGCCGGAGATCGGGACTAGCAAAACCGAACACCGGGGAGCTGTTTTTT
CDR3aa: CASSRRSGLAKPNTGELFF
d_gene: TRBD2
v_gene: TRBV5-1
j_gene: TRBJ2-2
abundance: -

CDR3nt: TGTGCCAGCATCCCCCACCCGGGTAATTCGTTGACTAGCACAGATACGCAGTATTTT
CDR3aa: CASIPHPGNSLTSTDTQYF
d_gene: -
v_gene: TRBV7-8
j_gene: TRBJ2-3
abundance: -

CDR3nt: TGTGCCAGCAGTTTTCGAGATTCTGAAGCTTTCTTT
CDR3aa: CASSFRDSEAFF
d_gene: -
v_gene: TRBV12-3/TRBV12-4
j_gene: TRBJ1-1
abundance: -

CDR3nt: TGTGCCAGCAGCGCCGTGAGGCAGCGAAAGAACTATGGCTACACCTTC
CDR3aa: CASSAVRQRKNYGYTF
d_gene: -
v_gene: TRBV28
j_gene: TRBJ1-2
abundance: -

CDR3nt: TGTGCCAGCAGCTTCGCGCACGGGAGCTCCTACGAGCAGTACTTC
CDR3aa: CASSFAHGSSYEQYF
d_gene: -
v_gene: TRBV11-2
j_gene: TRBJ2-7
abundance: -

CDR3nt: TGTGCCAGCAGCTTAGTGATACAGGACTATGCCGAGCAGTACTTC
CDR3aa: CASSLVIQDYAEQYF
d_gene: -
v_gene: TRBV11-2
j_gene: TRBJ2-7
abundance: -

CDR3nt: TGTGCCAGCAGCCGGAGCCAGAACACTGAAGCTTTCTTT
CDR3aa: CASSRSQNTEAFF
d_gene: -
v_gene: TRBV3-1/TRBV3-2
j_gene: TRBJ1-1
abundance: -

CDR3nt: TGTGCCAGCAGCCAAGTGGGAGGACAGGCCAACTCTGGAAACACCATATATTTT
CDR3aa: CASSQVGGQANSGNTIYF
d_gene: TRBD1
v_gene: TRBV3-1/TRBV3-2
j_gene: TRBJ1-3
abundance: once

CDR3nt: TGCGCCAGCAGCCATTACACAGGGACTAATGAAAAACTGTTTTTT
CDR3aa: CASSHYTGTNEKLFF
d_gene: -
v_gene: TRBV4-1
j_gene: TRBJ1-4
abundance: -

CDR3nt: TGTGCCAGCAGAAACCCGGGACAGAACACTGAAGCTTTCTTT
CDR3aa: CASRNPGQNTEAFF
d_gene: -
v_gene: TRBV6-5
j_gene: TRBJ1-1
abundance: few

CDR3nt: TGTGCCAGCAGCCCAGGACTAGAGGTCTACAATGAGCAGTTCTTC
CDR3aa: CASSPGLEVYNEQFF
d_gene: TRBD2
v_gene: TRBV7-8
j_gene: TRBJ2-1
abundance: once

CDR3nt: TGTGCCAGCAGTTTATTGGGAGGCAATCAGCCCCAGCATTTT
CDR3aa: CASSLLGGNQPQHF
d_gene: -
v_gene: TRBV27
j_gene: TRBJ1-5
abundance: -

CDR3nt: TGTGCCAGTAGTATAGCTGCCCGGGACAAGGGGCACTACGAGCAGTACTTC
CDR3aa: CASSIAARDKGHYEQYF
d_gene: -
v_gene: TRBV19
j_gene: TRBJ2-7
abundance: -

CDR3nt: TGTGCCAGCAGTGTCGAGCTCAATCAGCCCCAGCATTTT
CDR3aa: CASSVELNQPQHF
d_gene: -
v_gene: TRBV2
j_gene: TRBJ1-5
abundance: -

CDR3nt: TGTGCCACCAGTGAGGGCTTGCCCCATGAGCAGTTCTTC
CDR3aa: CATSEGLPHEQFF
d_gene: -
v_gene: TRBV24-1
j_gene: TRBJ2-1
abundance: once

CDR3nt: TGTGCCAGCAGCATTACGACCGCCATTGCGGGACTCTCCTACAATGAGCAGTTCTTC
CDR3aa: CASSITTAIAGLSYNEQFF
d_gene: -
v_gene: TRBV5-6
j_gene: TRBJ2-1
abundance: -

CDR3nt: TGCGCCAGCAGAAGAGCGGGGGCGAACTACAATGAGCAGTTCTTC
CDR3aa: CASRRAGANYNEQFF
d_gene: TRBD2
v_gene: TRBV5-1
j_gene: TRBJ2-1
abundance: -

CDR3nt: TGTGCCAGCAGTCTAGGGGAATCCTACGAGCAGTACTTC
CDR3aa: CASSLGESYEQYF
d_gene: -
v_gene: TRBV27
j_gene: TRBJ2-7
abundance: -

CDR3nt: TGTGCCAGCAGCGCCCAAGGTCGGGGTAACTATGGCTACACCTTC
CDR3aa: CASSAQGRGNYGYTF
d_gene: -
v_gene: TRBV28
j_gene: TRBJ1-2
abundance: -